The present TCR beta chain was sequenced within a study of blood T cell repertoires in COVID-19. Study context: Collection of acute and convalescent COVID-19 samples took place in the United States, Italy and Spain. From T cells, B-cell-depleted T cells, or PBMCs came the material, which was cDNA or gDNA.

As processed by the authors: Amplification of reference gene primers was used by the study to estimate nucleated cell counts. TCRdb keeps only in-frame clones here, not all; method: immunoSEQ multiplex PCR. V and J calls and clone size are those listed in that table; D and trimming were worked out from the DNA. Among 100,000 or so clones, about four fifths were seen once, and the ten largest hold under 20%. The CDR3 totals 15 residues. The V gene's germline CDR1 is SGHDT and CDR2 YYEEEE. V trimming: 3 bases; J trimming: 0 bases; junction bases outside the gene matches: 3. The chain is built from TRBV5-6 and TRBJ2-1, with 7 bases that match TRBD2. Sequenced sample: peripheral blood. The clonotype was recovered from a human donor in a cohort sampled during active COVID-19. The DNA for the CDR3 is TGTGCCAGCAGCTCGGGAGGCTTCTCCTACAATGAGCAGTTCTTC. The encoded protein is CASSSGGFSYNEQFF.